The sequence of this T cell receptor (beta chain) was determined in a study of cytomegalovirus exposure and HLA in healthy donors. Whole-study context: HLA-typed donors contributed 65 million to 85 million unique TCRs, which were held in an early data release. Most genotyped donors, around four fifths of more than 300, had Caucasian-associated genetic ancestry. Study-wide results and caveats: Immune exposure information comprised only CMV serostatus.

A multiplex PCR was run with 60 Vbeta primers and 13 Jbeta primers. Profiled with immunoSEQ multiplex PCR; TCRdb holds only in-frame clones, not every one. The sample has 150,000 to 200,000 clones, over 60% seen once; the top ten hold around 3.3%. As concerns this clone: Its target is not known.

This clonotype originated in a woman between 40 and 50 years old in good health and CMV-seronegative. Sequenced material: PBMCs.

CDR3: CASSLATENYGYTF. For the CDR3, the DNA is TGTGCCAGCTCACTCGCGACAGAGAACTATGGCTACACCTTC. V usage is TRBV18 and J usage is TRBJ1-2; possible D gene TRBD1, 5 bases. V lost 4 bases to trimming and J lost 2 bases, with 11 bases between them. The germline V gene encodes CDR1 KGHSH and CDR2 LQKENI. This CDR3 spans 14 amino acids.